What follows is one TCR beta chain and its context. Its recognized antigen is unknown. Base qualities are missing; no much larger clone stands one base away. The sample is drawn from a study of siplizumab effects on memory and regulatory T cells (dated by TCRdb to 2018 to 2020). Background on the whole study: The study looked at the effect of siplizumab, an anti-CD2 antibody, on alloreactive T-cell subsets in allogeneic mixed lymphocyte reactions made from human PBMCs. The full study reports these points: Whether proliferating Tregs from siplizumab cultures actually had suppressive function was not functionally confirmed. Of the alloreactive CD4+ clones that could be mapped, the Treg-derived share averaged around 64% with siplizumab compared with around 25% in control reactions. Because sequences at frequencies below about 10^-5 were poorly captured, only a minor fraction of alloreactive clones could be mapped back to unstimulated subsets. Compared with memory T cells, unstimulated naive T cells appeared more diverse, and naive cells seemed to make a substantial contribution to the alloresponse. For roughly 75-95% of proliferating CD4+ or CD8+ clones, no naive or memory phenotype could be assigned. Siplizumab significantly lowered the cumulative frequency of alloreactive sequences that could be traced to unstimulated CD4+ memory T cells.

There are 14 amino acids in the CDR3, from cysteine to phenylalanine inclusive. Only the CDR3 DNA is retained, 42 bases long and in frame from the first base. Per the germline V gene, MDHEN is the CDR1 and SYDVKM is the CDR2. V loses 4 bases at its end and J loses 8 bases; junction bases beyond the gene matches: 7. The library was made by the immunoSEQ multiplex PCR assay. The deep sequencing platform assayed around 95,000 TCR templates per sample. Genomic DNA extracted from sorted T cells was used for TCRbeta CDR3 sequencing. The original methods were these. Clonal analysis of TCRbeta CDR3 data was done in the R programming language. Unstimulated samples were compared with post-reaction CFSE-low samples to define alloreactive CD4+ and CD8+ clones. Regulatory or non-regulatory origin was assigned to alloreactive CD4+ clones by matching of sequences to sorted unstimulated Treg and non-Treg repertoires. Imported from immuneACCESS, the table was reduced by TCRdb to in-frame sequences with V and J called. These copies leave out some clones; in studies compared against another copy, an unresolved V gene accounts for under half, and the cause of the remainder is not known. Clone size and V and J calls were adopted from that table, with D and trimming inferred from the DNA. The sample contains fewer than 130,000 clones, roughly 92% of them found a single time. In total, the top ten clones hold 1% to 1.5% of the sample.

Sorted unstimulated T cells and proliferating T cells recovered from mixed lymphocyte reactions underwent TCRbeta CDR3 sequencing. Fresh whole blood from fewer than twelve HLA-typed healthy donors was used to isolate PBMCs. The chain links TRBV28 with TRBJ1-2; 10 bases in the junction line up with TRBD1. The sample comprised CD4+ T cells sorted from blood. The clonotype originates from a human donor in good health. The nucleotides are TGTGCCAGCAGTTCCGGACAGGGGGGGCAAGGCTACACCTTC. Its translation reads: CASSSGQGGQGYTF.